Listed here is a single T cell receptor (beta chain). This entry comes from a study of blood T cell repertoires in COVID-19. As for the study in general: The samples span acute and convalescent COVID-19 from the United States, Italy and Spain.

The germline V gene encodes CDR1 SGHTS and CDR2 YDEGEE. Trimming stripped 2 bases from V and 4 bases from J, with 16 bases between. The length of the CDR3 is 16 residues. Authors' analysis steps: Amplification of reference gene primers was used by the study to estimate nucleated cell counts. The protocol was immunoSEQ multiplex PCR, while the TCRdb copy is restricted to in-frame clones and leaves out a portion. The V and J calls and clone size are taken from that table; D and trimming were inferred from the DNA. The table shows a few hundred thousand clones, with approximately 85% occurring only once. Before being deemed recovered, Cohort 3 donors had two negative PCRs, clearance, or symptom resolution.

This TCR was recovered from a man aged 30-40 years who had recovered from COVID-19. The chain is built from TRBV5-8 and TRBJ2-1; D gene unclear. Sequencing used PBMCs or T cells enriched from blood (not recorded which). The CDR3 here is CASSFESGHLYNEQFF. Here the CDR3 DNA reads TGTGCCAGCAGCTTCGAATCTGGGCACCTATACAATGAGCAGTTCTTC.